This is a list of T cell receptor beta chains from one sample in a study of OX40 agonist ivuxolimab in advanced cancers. Using immunoSEQ multiplex PCR, the repertoire was profiled, and TCRdb retains in-frame clones only, with some absent. In the table there are about 20,000 clones, about 86% of which are singletons. The specimen comprised CD4+ or CD8+ T cells sorted from blood, sampled in a trial of the OX40 agonist ivuxolimab. These receptors all stem from an adult with an advanced solid tumor such as melanoma, head and neck, liver or kidney cancer. Both conserved end residues are part of each CDR3. The D gene is left open where the match is weak. The size entry is marked missing in some rows and otherwise reads once, few, many or a size class.

clone_size	v_call	d_call	j_call	cdr3_aa	cdr3_nt
NA	TRBV2	TRBD1	TRBJ2-5	CASVYRGQSGEQYF	TGTGCCAGCGTGTACAGGGGGCAATCGGGTGAGCAGTACTTC
NA	TRBV7-8	NA	TRBJ1-3	CASSFVEPYSGNTIYF	TGTGCCAGCAGCTTTGTGGAGCCGTACTCTGGAAACACCATATATTTT
few	TRBV27	TRBD1	TRBJ1-2	CASSDGTGMGVNYGYTF	TGTGCCAGCAGTGATGGGACAGGGATGGGCGTTAACTATGGCTACACCTTC
NA	TRBV18	NA	TRBJ2-7	CASSPPGRGEQYF	TGTGCCAGCTCACCACCAGGTAGAGGCGAGCAGTACTTC
NA	TRBV21-1	NA	TRBJ1-1	CASSKQGLDTEAFF	TGTGCCAGCAGCAAGCAGGGATTGGACACTGAAGCTTTCTTT
NA	TRBV14	NA	TRBJ2-7	CASSQDSRGAYEQYF	TGTGCCAGCAGCCAAGATTCGCGCGGGGCCTACGAGCAGTACTTC
NA	TRBV6-5	TRBD2	TRBJ2-7	CASSPGLVSYEQYF	TGTGCCAGCAGTCCCGGACTAGTTTCCTACGAGCAGTACTTC
once	TRBV7-8	NA	TRBJ2-1	CASSLGQVGNEQFF	TGTGCCAGCAGCTTAGGCCAGGTTGGAAATGAGCAGTTCTTC
few	TRBV5-1	TRBD1	TRBJ1-5	CASSLTGVGNQPQHF	TGCGCCAGCAGCTTGACAGGGGTCGGGAATCAGCCCCAGCATTTT
NA	TRBV18	TRBD2	TRBJ2-7	CASSPPGLAGPEQYF	TGTGCCAGCTCACCACCGGGACTAGCCGGCCCCGAGCAGTACTTC
NA	TRBV19	TRBD1	TRBJ2-1	CASSIGGQGSEQFF	TGTGCCAGTAGTATAGGGGGACAGGGTTCGGAGCAGTTCTTC
NA	TRBV25-1	NA	TRBJ2-2	CASRPPAGGATGELFF	TGTGCCAGCAGGCCCCCAGCGGGTGGAGCAACCGGGGAGCTGTTTTTT